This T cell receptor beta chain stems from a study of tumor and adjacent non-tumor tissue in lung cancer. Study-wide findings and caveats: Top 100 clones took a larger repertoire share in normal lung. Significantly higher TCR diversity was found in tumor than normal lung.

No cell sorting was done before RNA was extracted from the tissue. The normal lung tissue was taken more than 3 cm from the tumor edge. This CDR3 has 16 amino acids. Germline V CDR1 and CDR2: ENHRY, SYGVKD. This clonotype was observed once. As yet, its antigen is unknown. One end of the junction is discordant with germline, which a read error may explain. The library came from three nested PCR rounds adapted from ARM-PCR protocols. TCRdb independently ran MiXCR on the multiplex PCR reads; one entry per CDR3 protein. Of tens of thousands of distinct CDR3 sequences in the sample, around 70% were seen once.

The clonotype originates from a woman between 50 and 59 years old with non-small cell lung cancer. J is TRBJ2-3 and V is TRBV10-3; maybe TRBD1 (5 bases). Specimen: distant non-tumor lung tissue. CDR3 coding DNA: TGTGCCATCAGTGAGTCCAGCAGGACATTTGCAGATATGCAGTATTTT. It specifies CAISESSRTFADMQYF.